The clone carrying this T cell receptor beta chain was detected only a few times. What it binds is unknown. The entry originates in a study of cytomegalovirus exposure and HLA in healthy donors. The study, taken as a whole, reports: The listing of 150 to 200 TCR beta chains classed them as cytomegalovirus-associated. For most TCR beta V segments, an earlier analysis put the productive rate at about 87% or about 30% of the time.

PCR amplification relied on 60 Vbeta primers (plus 13 Jbeta primers). TCRdb keeps only in-frame clones here, not all; method: immunoSEQ multiplex PCR. The data contain 160,000 or so clones, roughly 82% of them singletons. The receptor's source is a man in his fifties or sixties in good health and CMV-seropositive. The sample comprised PBMCs.

CDR3: CASSAIQNTEAFF. The CDR3 DNA sequence: TGTGCCAGCTCAGCGATTCAGAACACTGAAGCTTTCTTT. The V call is TRBV18, the J call TRBJ1-1; no definite D call. Trimming left V 5 bases short and J 1 base short, with 8 bases between. This CDR3 has 13 residues. Germline V gives CDR1 KGHSH, CDR2 LQKENI.